The 12 T cell receptor beta chains reported below all come from one sample, sequenced in a study of T cells in Graves' hyperthyroidism and ophthalmopathy. Amplification of TCR beta CDR3 regions was performed using RNA transcripts as template. The HTBI primer set served for first-round RT-PCR of the TCR CDR3. MiXCR, applied by TCRdb to the multiplex PCR reads, yields one record per CDR3 protein. The profile shows roughly 110,000 distinct CDR3 sequences, around a sixth of them singletons. The sequenced material came from blood. The receptor set was obtained from a woman aged 45-65 years with Graves' hyperthyroidism.

This clonotype was counted at least ten times. The V call is TRBV28, the J call TRBJ2-7; tentative D call: TRBD2 (7 bases). With 6 bases removed from V and 6 bases from J, the gap between germline ends came to 21 bases. The germline CDR1 and CDR2 sequences are MDHEN and SYDVKM. This CDR3 is built from 15 residues. CDR3 coding DNA: TGTGCCAGCAGCCCAAATGGGGGGGCTACCTCCGAGCAGTACTTC. Its protein product is CASSPNGGATSEQYF.

This clonotype has ten or more counts. This sequence joins TRBV5-1 and TRBJ2-3; D perhaps matches TRBD1 (6 bases). There are 15 residues in the CDR3. V was pared by 3 bases and J by 0 bases, with 11 bases between. CDR1 and CDR2 from the germline V gene are SGHRS and YFSETQ. The chain's CDR3 is CASSSQGSSTDTQYF. The CDR3 nucleotides read TGCGCCAGCAGCTCACAGGGTTCTAGCACAGATACGCAGTATTTT.

This clonotype was observed many times. CDR3 in DNA: TGTGCCAGCAGCTTAACTTTGGAGTACGAGCAGTACTTC. It yields the protein CASSLTLEYEQYF. The chain recombines TRBV7-6 with TRBJ2-7; D is uncertain. Trimming left V 2 bases short and J 4 bases short, with 9 bases between. CDR1 and CDR2 (germline): SGHVS, FNYEAQ. The CDR3 consists of 13 residues.

The chain carries TRBV2 and TRBJ1-5; no clear D. There are 14 residues in the CDR3. Germline CDR1 reads SNHLY; CDR2 reads FYNNEI. Trimming removed 0 bases from V and 5 bases from J, with 8 bases in between. In nucleotides, the CDR3 is TGTGCCAGCAGTGAAGCGCTTCAGCATCAGCCCCAGCATTTT. Translated, it gives CASSEALQHQPQHF.

The chain joins TRBV11-2 to TRBJ2-1; TRBD2 aligns across 11 bases. Germline V gives CDR1 SGHAT, CDR2 FQNNGV. V lost 3 bases to trimming and J lost 2 bases; unmatched junction nucleotides: 9. The CDR3 consists of 18 residues. The CDR3 is CASSLRLAGPAAYNEQFF. CDR3 bases: TGTGCCAGCAGCTTGAGACTAGCGGGACCGGCCGCCTACAATGAGCAGTTCTTC.

The chain is built from TRBV7-3 and TRBJ2-1, with D perhaps assigned TRBD1 or TRBD2 (5 bases each). V lost 9 bases and J lost 3, with 18 bases in between. The germline CDR1 and CDR2 sequences are SGHTA and FQGTGA. The CDR3 runs to 15 residues. The CDR3 nucleotides read TGTGCCAGTAGCGTTGGACACCGAGGCTACAATGAGCAGTTCTTC. Residues: CASSVGHRGYNEQFF.

The gene calls are TRBV27 and TRBJ2-3; no reliable D call. CDR3 length: 17 residues. Germline CDR1 reads MNHEY; CDR2 reads SMNVEV (reference sequence). V shed 0 bases and J shed 2 bases, with 15 bases lying between them. The CDR3 sequence: CASSLSLVESITDTQYF. The CDR3 region has the DNA TGTGCCAGCAGTTTATCCCTAGTAGAATCCATCACAGATACGCAGTATTTT.

This clonotype appeared many times. This sequence joins TRBV11-2 and TRBJ2-3; tentative D call: TRBD1 (5 bases). V was cut by 1 base and J by 3 bases, with 14 bases left in between. This CDR3 is built from 16 residues. Looked up from germline, CDR1 is SGHAT and CDR2 is FQNNGV. CDR3 DNA sequence: TGTGCCAGCAGCTTAGTATTTCAGGGTCCAACAGATACGCAGTATTTT. Encoded protein: CASSLVFQGPTDTQYF.

This clonotype was seen repeatedly, ten times or more. The rearrangement joins TRBV18 to TRBJ2-3; D is unresolved. CDR1 is KGHSH, CDR2 LQKENI, per germline. This CDR3 comprises 12 residues. The ends were cut back, 8 bases at V and 1 base at J, with 7 bases in the middle. CDR3 DNA: TGTGCCAGCAGCCCCGGCACAGATACGCAGTATTTT. Protein product: CASSPGTDTQYF.

This clonotype was seen at least ten times. This chain links TRBV7-2 with TRBJ1-1; D gene ambiguous. V was cut by 5 bases and J by 4 bases, with 14 bases left in between. Per the germline V gene, CDR1 is SGHTA and CDR2 is FQGNSA. The CDR3 runs to 14 residues. The CDR3 DNA sequence: TGTGCCAGCAGCCCGAGCACGGGAGGCACTGAAGCTTTCTTT. Protein product: CASSPSTGGTEAFF.

This clonotype was seen repeatedly, ten times or more. This chain uses TRBV2 with TRBJ2-3; D is undetermined. The V and J ends lost 8 bases and 0 bases respectively, with 12 bases between them. Per germline, CDR1 SNHLY and CDR2 FYNNEI. The CDR3 runs 14 residues. CDR3 sequence (DNA): TGTGCCAGCGGTGTACACTCTAGCACAGATACGCAGTATTTT. It translates to CASGVHSSTDTQYF.

The chain is built from TRBV29-1 and TRBJ2-5, with D perhaps TRBD2 (6 bases). The V gene's germline CDR1 is SQVTM and CDR2 ANQGSEA. This CDR3 is built from 12 residues. Trimming removed 7 bases from V and 2 bases from J, with 11 bases in between. CDR3 amino acids: CSGSGLQETQYF. In DNA, the CDR3 is TGCAGCGGCTCGGGACTTCAAGAGACCCAGTACTTC.